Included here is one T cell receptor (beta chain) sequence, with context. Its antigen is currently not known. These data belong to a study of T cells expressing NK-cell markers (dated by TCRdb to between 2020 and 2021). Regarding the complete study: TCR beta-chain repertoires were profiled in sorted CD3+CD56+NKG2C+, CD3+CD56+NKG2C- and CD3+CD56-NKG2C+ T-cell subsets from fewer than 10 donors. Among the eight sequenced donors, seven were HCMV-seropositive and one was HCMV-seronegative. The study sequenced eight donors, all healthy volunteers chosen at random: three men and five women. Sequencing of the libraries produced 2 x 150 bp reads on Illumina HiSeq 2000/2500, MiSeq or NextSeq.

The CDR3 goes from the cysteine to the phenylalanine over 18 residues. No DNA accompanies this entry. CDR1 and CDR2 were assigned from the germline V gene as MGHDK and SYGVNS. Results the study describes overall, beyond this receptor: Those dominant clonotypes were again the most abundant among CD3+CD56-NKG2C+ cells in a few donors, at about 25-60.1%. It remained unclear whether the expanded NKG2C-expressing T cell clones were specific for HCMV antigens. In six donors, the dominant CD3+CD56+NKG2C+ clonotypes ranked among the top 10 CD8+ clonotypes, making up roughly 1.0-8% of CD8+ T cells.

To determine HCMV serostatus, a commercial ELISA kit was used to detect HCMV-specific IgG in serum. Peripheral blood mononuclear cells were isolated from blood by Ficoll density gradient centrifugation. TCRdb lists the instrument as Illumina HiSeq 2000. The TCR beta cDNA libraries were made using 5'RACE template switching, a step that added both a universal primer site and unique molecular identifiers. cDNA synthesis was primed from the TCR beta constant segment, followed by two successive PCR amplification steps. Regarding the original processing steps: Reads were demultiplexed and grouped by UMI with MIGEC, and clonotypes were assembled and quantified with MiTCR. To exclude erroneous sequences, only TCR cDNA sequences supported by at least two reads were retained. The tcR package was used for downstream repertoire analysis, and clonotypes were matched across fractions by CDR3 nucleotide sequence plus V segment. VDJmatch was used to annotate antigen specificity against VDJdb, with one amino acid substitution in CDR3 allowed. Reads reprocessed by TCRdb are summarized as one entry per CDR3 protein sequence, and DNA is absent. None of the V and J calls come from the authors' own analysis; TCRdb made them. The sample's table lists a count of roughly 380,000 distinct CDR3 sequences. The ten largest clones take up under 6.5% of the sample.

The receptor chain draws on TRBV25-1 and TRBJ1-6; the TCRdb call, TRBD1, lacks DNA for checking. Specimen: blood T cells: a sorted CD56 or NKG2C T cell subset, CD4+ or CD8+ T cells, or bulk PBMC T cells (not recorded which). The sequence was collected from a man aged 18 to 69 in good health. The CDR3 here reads CASEGSGQGAGRNSPLHF.